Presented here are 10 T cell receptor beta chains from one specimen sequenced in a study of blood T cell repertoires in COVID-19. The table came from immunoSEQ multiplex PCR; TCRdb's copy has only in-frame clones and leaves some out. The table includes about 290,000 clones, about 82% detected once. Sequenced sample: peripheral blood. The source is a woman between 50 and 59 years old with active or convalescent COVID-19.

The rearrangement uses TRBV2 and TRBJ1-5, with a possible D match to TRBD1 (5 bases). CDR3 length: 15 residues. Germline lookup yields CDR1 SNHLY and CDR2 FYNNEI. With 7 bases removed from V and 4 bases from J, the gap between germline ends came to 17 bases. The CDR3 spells CASILERGRNQPQHF. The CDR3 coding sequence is TGTGCCAGCATACTGGAGCGGGGACGGAATCAGCCCCAGCATTTT.

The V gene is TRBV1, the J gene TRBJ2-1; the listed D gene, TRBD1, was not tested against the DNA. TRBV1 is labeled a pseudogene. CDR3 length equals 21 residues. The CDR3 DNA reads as TGCACCAGCAGCCAACTGCCCCCCGGGACAGGGGACTATAGCTCCTACAATGAGCAGTTCTTC. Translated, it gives CTSSQLPPGTGDYSSYNEQFF.

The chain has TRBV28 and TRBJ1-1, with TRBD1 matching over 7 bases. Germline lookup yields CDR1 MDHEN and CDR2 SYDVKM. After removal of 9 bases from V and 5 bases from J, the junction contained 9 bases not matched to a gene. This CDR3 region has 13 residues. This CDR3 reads CASTETGRTEAFF. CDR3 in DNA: TGTGCCAGTACCGAGACAGGGCGGACTGAAGCTTTCTTT.

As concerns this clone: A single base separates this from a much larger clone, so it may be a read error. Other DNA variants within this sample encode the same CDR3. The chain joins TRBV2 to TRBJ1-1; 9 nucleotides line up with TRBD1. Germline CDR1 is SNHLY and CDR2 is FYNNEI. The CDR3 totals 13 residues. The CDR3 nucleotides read TGTGCCAGCAGTGAGCGGGGCGAGACAGGGGGGGGTTTT. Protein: CASSERGETGGGF.

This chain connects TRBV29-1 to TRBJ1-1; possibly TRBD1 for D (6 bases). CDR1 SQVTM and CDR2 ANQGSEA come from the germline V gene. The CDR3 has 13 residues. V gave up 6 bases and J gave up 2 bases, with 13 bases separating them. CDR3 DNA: TGCAGCGTCTCAGGGGTGGGAAACACTGAAGCTTTCTTT. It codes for CSVSGVGNTEAFF.

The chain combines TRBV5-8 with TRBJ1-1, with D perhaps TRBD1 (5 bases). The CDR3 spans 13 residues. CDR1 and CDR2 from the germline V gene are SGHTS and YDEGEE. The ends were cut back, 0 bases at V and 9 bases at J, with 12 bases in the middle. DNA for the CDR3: TGTGCCAGCAGCTTGGGGGGCCCCAGAAAAGCTTTCTTT. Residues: CASSLGGPRKAFF. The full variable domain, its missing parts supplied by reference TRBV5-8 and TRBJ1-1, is EAGVTQSPTHLIKTRGQQATLRCSPISGHTSVYWYQQALGLGLQFLLWYDEGEERNRGNFPPRFSGRQFPNYSSELNVNALELEDSALYLCASSLGGPRKAFFGQGTRLTVV.

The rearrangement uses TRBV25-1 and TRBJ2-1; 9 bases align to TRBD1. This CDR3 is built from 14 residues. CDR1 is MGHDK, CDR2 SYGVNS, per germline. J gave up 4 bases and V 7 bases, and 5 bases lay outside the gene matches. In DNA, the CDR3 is TGTGCCAGCACCCCGGGACAGGGTTACAATGAGCAGTTCTTC. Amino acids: CASTPGQGYNEQFF.

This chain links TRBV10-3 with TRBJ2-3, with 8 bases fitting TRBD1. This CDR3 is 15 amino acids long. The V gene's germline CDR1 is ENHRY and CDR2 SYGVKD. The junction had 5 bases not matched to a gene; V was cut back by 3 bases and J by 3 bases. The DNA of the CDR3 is TGTGCCATCAGTGAAGGGCAGGGGGCAACAGATACGCAGTATTTT. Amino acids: CAISEGQGATDTQYF.

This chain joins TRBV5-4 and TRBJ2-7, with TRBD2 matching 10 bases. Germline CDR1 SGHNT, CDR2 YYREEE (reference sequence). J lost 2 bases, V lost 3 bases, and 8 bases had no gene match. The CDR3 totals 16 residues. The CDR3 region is CASSSHAGTSAYEQYF. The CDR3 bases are TGTGCCAGCAGCTCTCACGCCGGGACTAGCGCCTACGAGCAGTACTTC.

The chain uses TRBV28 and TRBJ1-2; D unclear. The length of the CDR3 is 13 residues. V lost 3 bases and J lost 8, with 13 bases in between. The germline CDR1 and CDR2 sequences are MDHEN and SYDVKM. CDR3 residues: CASSFSGFRGYTF. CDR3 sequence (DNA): TGTGCCAGCAGTTTCTCGGGGTTTCGGGGCTACACCTTC.